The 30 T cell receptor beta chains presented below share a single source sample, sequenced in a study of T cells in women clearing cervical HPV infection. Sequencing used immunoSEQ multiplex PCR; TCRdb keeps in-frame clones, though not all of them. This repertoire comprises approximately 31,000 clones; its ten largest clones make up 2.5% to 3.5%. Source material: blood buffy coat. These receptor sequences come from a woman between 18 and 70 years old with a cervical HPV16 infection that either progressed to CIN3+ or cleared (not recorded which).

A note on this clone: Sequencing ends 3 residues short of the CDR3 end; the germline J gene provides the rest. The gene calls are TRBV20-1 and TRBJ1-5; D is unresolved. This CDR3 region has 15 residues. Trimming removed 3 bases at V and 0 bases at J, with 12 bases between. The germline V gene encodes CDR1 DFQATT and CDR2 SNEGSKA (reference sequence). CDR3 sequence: CSASHQVYSNQPQHF. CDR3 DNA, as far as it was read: TGCAGTGCTAGTCACCAGGTATATAGCAATCAGCCC.

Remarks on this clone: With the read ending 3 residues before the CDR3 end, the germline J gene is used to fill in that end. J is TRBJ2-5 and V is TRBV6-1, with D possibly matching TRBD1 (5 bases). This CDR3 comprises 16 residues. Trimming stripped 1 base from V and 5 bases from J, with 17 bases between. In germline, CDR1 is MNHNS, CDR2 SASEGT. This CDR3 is CASSEESAGISETQYF. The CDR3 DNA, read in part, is TGTGCCAGCAGTGAAGAGTCCGCAGGGATATCGGAGACC.

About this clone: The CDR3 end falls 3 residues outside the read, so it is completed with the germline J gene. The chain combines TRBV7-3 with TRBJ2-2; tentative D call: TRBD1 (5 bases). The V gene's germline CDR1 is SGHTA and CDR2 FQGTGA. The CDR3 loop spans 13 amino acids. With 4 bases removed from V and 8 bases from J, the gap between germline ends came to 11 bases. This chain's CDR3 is CASSSARDGELFF. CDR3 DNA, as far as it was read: TGTGCCAGCAGCTCCGCCAGGGATGGGGAG.

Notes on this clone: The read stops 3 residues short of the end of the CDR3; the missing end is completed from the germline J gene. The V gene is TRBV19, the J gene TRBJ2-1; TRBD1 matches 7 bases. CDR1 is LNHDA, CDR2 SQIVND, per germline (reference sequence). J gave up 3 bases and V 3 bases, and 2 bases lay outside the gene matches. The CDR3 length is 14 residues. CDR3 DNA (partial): TGTGCCAGTAGTATCGGGACAGTCTACAATGAG. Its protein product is CASSIGTVYNE. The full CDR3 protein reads CASSIGTVYNEQFF. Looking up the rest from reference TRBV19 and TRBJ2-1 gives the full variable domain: DGGITQSPKYLFRKEGQNVTLSCEQNLNHDAMYWYRQDPGQGLRLIYYSQIVNDFQKGDIAEGYSVSREKKESFPLTVTSAQKNPTAFYLCASSIGTVYNEQFFGPGTRLTVL.

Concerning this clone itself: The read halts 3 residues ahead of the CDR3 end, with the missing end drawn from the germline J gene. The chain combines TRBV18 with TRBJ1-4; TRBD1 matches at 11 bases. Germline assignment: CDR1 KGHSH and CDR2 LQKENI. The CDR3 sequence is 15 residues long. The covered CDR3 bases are TGTGCCAGCTCACCAGGGACAGGGGGTTATTCACCA. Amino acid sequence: CASSPGTGGYSP. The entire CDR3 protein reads CASSPGTGGYSPLFF.

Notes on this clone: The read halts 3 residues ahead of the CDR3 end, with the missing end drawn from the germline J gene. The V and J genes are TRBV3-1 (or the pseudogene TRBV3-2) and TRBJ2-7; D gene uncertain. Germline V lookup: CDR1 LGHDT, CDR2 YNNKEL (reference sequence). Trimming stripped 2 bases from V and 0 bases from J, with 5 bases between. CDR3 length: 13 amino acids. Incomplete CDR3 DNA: TGTGCCAGCAGCCAAATCTCCTCCTACGAG. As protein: CASSQISSYE. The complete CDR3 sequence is CASSQISSYEQYF.

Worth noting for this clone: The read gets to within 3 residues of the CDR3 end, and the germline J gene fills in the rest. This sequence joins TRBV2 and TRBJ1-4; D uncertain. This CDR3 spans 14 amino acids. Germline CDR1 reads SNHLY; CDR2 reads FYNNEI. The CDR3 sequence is CASSTKATRSKLFF. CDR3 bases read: TGTGCCAGCAGTACCAAAGCCACCCGGTCGAAA.

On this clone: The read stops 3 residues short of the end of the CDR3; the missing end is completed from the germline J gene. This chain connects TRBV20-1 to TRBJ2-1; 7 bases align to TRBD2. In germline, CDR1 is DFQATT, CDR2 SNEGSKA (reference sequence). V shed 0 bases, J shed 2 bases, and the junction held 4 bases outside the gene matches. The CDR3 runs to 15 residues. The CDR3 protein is CSARDRRGAYNEQFF. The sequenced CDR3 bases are TGCAGTGCTAGAGATCGCCGGGGGGCCTACAATGAG.

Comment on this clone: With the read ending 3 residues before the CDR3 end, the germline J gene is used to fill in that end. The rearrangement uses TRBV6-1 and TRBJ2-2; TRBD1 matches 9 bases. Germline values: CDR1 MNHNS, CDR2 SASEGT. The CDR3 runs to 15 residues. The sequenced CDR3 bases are TGTGCCAGCAGTGCACCGGGACAGGGCCCTGAAAAG. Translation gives CASSAPGQGPEK. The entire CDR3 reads CASSAPGQGPEKLFF.

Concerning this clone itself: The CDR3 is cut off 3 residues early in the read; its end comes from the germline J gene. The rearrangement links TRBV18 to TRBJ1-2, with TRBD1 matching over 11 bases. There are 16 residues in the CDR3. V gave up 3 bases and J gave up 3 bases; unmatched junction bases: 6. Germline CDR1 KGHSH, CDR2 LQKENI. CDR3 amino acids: CASSPTRTGGDYGYTF. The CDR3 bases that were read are TGTGCCAGCTCACCCACCCGGACAGGGGGCGACTATGGC.

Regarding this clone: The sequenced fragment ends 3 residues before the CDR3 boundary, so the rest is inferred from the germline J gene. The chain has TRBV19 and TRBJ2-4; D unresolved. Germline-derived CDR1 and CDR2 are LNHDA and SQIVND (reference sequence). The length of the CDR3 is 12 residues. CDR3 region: CASRMGNYGQYF. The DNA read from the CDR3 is TGTGCCAGTAGAATGGGTAACTATGGT.

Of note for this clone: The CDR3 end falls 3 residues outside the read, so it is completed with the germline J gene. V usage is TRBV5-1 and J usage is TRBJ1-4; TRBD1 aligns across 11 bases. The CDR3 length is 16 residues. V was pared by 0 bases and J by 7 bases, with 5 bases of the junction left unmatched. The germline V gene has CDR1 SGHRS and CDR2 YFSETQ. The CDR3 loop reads CASSLVAGTGGEKLFF. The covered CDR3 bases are TGCGCCAGCAGCTTGGTAGCCGGGACAGGGGGTGAAAAA.

The part of the CDR3 DNA that was read is TGTGCCAGCTCACCCCCGGGACTTACCTACGAG. Protein product: CASSPPGLTYE. In full, the CDR3 reads CASSPPGLTYEQYF. The chain is built from TRBV18 and TRBJ2-7, with D possibly being TRBD2 (6 bases). The read ends 3 residues before the CDR3 terminus; that terminus is restored from the germline J gene. Germline-derived CDR1 and CDR2 are KGHSH and LQKENI. This CDR3 is built from 14 residues. V was trimmed by 3 bases and J by 2 bases, leaving 11 bases between them. Complete variable domain (other parts from reference TRBV18 and TRBJ2-7): NAGVMQNPRHLVRRRGQEARLRCSPMKGHSHVYWYRQLPEEGLKFMVYLQKENIIDESGMPKERFSAEFPKEGPSILRIQQVVRGDSAAYFCASSPPGLTYEQYFGPGTRLTVT.

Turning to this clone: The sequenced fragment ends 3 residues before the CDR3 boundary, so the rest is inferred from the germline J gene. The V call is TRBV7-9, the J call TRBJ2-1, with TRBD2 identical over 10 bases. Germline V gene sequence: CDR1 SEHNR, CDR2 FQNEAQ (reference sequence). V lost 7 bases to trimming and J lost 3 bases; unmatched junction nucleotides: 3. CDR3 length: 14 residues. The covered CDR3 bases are TGTGCCAGCACCTCTAGCGGGGGCTACAATGAG. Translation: CASTSSGGYNE. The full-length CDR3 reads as CASTSSGGYNEQFF.

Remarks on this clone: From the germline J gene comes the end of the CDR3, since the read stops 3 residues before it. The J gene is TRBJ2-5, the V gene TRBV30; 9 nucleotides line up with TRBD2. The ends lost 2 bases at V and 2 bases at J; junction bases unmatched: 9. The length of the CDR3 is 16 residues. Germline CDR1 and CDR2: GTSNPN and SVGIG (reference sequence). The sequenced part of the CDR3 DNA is TGTGCCTGGAGTATCGGGAGCGGGGGGCCACAAGAGACC. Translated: CAWSIGSGGPQET. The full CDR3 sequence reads CAWSIGSGGPQETQYF. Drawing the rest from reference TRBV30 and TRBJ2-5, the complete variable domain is SQTIHQWPATLVQPVGSPLSLECTVEGTSNPNLYWYRQAAGRGLQLLFYSVGIGQISSEVPQNLSASRPQDRQFILSSKKLLLSDSGFYLCAWSIGSGGPQETQYFGPGTRLLVL.

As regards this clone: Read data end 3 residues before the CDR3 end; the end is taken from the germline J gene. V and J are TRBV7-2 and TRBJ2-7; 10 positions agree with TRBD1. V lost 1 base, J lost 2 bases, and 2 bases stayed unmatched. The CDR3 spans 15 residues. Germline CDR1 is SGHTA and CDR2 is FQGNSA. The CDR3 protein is CASSLGTGGTYEQYF. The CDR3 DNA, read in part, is TGTGCCAGCAGCTTAGGGACAGGGGGGACCTACGAG.

The part of the CDR3 DNA that was read is TGTGCCATCAGTCCAGGGGTGGAGACTGAA. Translation: CAISPGVETE. The entire CDR3 sequence reads CAISPGVETEAFF. This chain uses TRBV10-3 with TRBJ1-1; D is possibly TRBD1 (6 bases). The read terminates 3 residues ahead of where the CDR3 ends, so the germline J gene completes it. V dropped 5 bases and J dropped 5 bases, with 12 bases sitting between them. Germline lookup yields CDR1 ENHRY and CDR2 SYGVKD. This CDR3 comprises 13 residues.

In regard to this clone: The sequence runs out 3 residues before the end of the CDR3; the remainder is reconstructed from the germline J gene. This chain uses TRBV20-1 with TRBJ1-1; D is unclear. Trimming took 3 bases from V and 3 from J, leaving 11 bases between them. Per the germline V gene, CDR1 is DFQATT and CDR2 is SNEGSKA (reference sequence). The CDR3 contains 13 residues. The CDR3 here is CSASSSADTEAFF. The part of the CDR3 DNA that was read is TGCAGTGCTAGTTCCAGTGCGGACACTGAA.

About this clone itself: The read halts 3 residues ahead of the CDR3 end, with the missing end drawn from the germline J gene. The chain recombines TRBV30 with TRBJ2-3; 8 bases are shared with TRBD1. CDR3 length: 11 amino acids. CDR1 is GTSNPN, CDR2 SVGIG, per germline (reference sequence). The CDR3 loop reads CAWQGAVTQYF. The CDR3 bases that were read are TGTGCCTGGCAGGGGGCCGTGACG.

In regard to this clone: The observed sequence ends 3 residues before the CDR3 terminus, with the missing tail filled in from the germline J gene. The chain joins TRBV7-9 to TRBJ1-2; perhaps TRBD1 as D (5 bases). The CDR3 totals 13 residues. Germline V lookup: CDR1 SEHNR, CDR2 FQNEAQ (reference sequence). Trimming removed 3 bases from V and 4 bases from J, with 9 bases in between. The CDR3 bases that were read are TGTGCCAGCAGCTTCGGGGGGATCTATGGC. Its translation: CASSFGGIYG. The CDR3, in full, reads CASSFGGIYGYTF. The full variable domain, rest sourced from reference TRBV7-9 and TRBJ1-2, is DTGVSQNPRHKITKRGQNVTFRCDPISEHNRLYWYRQTLGQGPEFLTYFQNEAQLEKSRLLSDRFSAERPKGSFSTLEIQRTEQGDSAMYLCASSFGGIYGYTFGSGTRLTVV.

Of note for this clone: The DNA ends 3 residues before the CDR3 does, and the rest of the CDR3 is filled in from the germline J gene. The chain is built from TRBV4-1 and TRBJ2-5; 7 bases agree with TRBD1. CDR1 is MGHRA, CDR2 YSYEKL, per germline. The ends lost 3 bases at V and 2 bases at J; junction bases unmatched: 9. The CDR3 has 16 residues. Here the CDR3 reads CASSQALGTAQETQYF. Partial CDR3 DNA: TGCGCCAGCAGCCAGGCCCTGGGGACAGCTCAAGAGACC.

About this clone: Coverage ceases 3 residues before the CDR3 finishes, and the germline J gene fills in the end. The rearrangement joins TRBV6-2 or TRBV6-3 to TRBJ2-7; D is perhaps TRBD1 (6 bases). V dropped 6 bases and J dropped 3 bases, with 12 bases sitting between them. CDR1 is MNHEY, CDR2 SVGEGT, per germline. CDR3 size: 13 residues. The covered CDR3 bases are TGTGCCAGCAGGTTTGGACAGATCTACGAG. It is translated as CASRFGQIYE. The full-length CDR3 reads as CASRFGQIYEQYF.

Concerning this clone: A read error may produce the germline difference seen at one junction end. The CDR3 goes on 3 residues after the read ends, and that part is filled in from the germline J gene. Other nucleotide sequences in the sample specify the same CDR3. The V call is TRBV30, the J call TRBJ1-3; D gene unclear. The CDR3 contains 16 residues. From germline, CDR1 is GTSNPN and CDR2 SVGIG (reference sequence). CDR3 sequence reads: CAWTGKGPFSGNTIYF. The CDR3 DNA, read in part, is TGTGCCTGGACAGGAAAAGGCCCTTTCTCTGGAAACACG.

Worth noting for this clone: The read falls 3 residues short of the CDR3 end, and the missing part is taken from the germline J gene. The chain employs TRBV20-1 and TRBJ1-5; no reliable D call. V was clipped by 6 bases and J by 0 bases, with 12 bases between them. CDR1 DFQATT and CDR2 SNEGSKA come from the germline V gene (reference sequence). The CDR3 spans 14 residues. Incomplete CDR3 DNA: TGCAGTGCCGAAAATCGGGGTAGCAATCAGCCC. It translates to CSAENRGSNQP. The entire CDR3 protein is CSAENRGSNQPQHF.

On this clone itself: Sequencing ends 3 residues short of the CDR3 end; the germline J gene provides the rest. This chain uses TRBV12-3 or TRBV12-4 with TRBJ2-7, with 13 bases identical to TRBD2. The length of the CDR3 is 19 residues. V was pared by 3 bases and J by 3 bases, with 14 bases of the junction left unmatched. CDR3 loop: CASSFVTTSGGARFYEQYF. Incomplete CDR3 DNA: TGTGCCAGCAGTTTCGTAACCACTAGCGGGGGGGCTCGATTCTACGAG.

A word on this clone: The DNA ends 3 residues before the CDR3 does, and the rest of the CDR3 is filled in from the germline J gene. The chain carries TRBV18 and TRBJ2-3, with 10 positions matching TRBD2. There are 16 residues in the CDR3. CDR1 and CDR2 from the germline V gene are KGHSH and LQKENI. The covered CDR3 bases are TGTGCCAGCTCACCATGGGCTAGCGGGGGCCAAGAGACG. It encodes CASSPWASGGQET. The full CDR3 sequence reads CASSPWASGGQETQYF. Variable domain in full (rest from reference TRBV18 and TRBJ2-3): NAGVMQNPRHLVRRRGQEARLRCSPMKGHSHVYWYRQLPEEGLKFMVYLQKENIIDESGMPKERFSAEFPKEGPSILRIQQVVRGDSAAYFCASSPWASGGQETQYFGPGTRLTVL.

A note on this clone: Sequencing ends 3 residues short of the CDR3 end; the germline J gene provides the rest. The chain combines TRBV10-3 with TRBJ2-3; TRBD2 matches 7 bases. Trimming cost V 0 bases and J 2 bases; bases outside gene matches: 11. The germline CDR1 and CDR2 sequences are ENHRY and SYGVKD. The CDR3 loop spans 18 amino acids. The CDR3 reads CAISESGVSAGDTDTQYF. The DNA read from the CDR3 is TGTGCCATCAGTGAGTCGGGAGTCTCGGCGGGGGACACAGATACG.

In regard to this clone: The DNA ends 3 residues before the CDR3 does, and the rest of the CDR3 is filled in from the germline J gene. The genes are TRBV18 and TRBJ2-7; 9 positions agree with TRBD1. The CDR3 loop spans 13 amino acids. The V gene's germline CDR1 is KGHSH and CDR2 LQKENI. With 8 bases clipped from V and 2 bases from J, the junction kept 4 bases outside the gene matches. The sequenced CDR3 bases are TGTGCCAGCCAACAGGGGGCCACCTACGAG. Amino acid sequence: CASQQGATYE. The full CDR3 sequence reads CASQQGATYEQYF.

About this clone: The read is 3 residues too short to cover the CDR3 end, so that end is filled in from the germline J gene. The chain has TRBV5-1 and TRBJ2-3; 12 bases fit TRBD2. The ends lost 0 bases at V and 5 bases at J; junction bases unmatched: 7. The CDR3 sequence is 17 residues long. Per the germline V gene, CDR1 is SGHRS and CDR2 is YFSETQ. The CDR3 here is CASSLAPLAGGVDTQYF. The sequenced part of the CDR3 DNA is TGCGCCAGCAGCTTGGCCCCGCTAGCGGGGGGGGTAGATACG.

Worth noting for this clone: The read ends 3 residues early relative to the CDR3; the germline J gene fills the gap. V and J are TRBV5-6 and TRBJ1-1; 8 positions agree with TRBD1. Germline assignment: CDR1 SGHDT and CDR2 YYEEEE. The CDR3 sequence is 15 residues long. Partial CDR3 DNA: TGTGCCAGCAGCCTCCGGGACAGGTCCGCGAGCGGA. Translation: CASSLRDRSASG. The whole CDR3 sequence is CASSLRDRSASGAFF.